The 13 T cell receptor beta chains below come from one sample, sequenced in a study of cytotoxic CD8 clonotypes in ibrutinib-treated CLL. Profiling relied on immunoSEQ multiplex PCR, and the TCRdb table lists in-frame clones only, not all of them. The table has around 310,000 clones, 80% seen once. The sequencing here drew on PBMCs, taken before ibrutinib treatment. Receptors were obtained from a human donor with chronic lymphocytic leukemia.

V and J are TRBV5-1 and TRBJ2-7, with 9 nucleotides matching TRBD2. The length of the CDR3 is 14 residues. V was pared by 4 bases and J by 4 bases, with 6 bases of the junction left unmatched. The V gene's germline CDR1 is SGHRS and CDR2 YFSETQ. In DNA form, the CDR3 reads TGCGCCAGCAGCGACGGGACTAGCTGGTACGAGCAGTACTTC. It yields the protein CASSDGTSWYEQYF.

V and J are TRBV2 and TRBJ2-3, with no clear D. The CDR3 length is 14 residues. The germline V and J ends were trimmed by 3 bases and 4 bases, with 11 bases remaining between them. CDR1 is SNHLY, CDR2 FYNNEI, per germline. CDR3 nucleotides: TGTGCCAGCAGTGATCCTAACCTTCCAGATACGCAGTATTTT. Translating it yields CASSDPNLPDTQYF.

This rearrangement joins TRBV6-7 to TRBJ2-7; tentatively, D is TRBD2 (6 bases). TRBV6-7 is an open reading frame whose function is uncertain. Between the trimmed V and J ends, which lost 2 bases and 5 bases, there was a span of 16 bases. The CDR3 contains 15 residues. CDR3 DNA: TGTGCCAGCAGTTACCCGGCTAGCGACCGGAACGAGCAGTACTTC. It specifies CASSYPASDRNEQYF.

The rearrangement joins TRBV7-9 to TRBJ2-3; D is uncertain. Germline loops: CDR1 SEHNR, CDR2 FQNEAQ (reference sequence). This CDR3 comprises 16 residues. V gave up 4 bases and J gave up 1 base, with 15 bases separating them. CDR3 region: CASSSAGKSGTDTQYF. In DNA form, the CDR3 reads TGTGCCAGCAGCTCGGCAGGTAAATCTGGCACAGATACGCAGTATTTT.

This clone occurred a few times. This chain links TRBV7-8 with TRBJ1-2; tentatively, D is TRBD1 (5 bases). Trimming removed 4 bases at V and 0 bases at J, with 9 bases between. The CDR3 length is 14 residues. Germline loops: CDR1 SGHVS, CDR2 FQNEAQ. The DNA for the CDR3 is TGTGCCAGCAGCTGGGACGGAGCTAACTATGGCTACACCTTC. Its translation is CASSWDGANYGYTF.

This rearrangement joins TRBV5-1 to TRBJ2-7; D is possibly TRBD2 (5 bases). The CDR3 is 13 residues long. The germline gives CDR1 SGHRS, CDR2 YFSETQ. The ends were cut back, 3 bases at V and 7 bases at J, with 14 bases in the middle. The CDR3 DNA reads TGCGCCAGCAGCTCCCCCGGACTTCGGGAGCAGTACTTC. This translates into CASSSPGLREQYF.

This clone was observed once. The chain combines TRBV11-2 with TRBJ2-5; D gene unclear. The V gene's germline CDR1 is SGHAT and CDR2 FQNNGV. CDR3 length equals 11 residues. V was shortened by 5 bases and J by 5 bases, with 6 bases between the two germline ends. The DNA of the CDR3 is TGTGCCAGCAGCCTGATGGAGACCCAGTACTTC. It yields the protein CASSLMETQYF.

The chain employs TRBV4-2 and TRBJ1-1; 7 nucleotides agree with TRBD1. Trimming removed 6 bases from V and 9 bases from J; junction bases left unmatched: 4. Germline V gene lookup returns CDR1 LGHNA and CDR2 YNFKEQ. This CDR3 comprises 11 residues. Here the CDR3 DNA reads TGTGCCAGCAGGGGGGACAGCAAAGCTTTCTTT. It is translated as CASRGDSKAFF.

The CDR3 region is CASSYPPGQGNTEAFF. In DNA, the CDR3 is TGTGCCAGCAGTTATCCCCCGGGACAGGGGAACACTGAAGCTTTCTTT. The chain links TRBV6-6 to TRBJ1-1, with 9 bases that match TRBD1. V trimming: 3 bases; J trimming: 1 base; junction bases outside the gene matches: 6. CDR1 and CDR2 from the germline V gene are MNHNY and SVGAGI (reference sequence). The CDR3 consists of 16 residues.

The rearrangement links TRBV5-1 to TRBJ2-7; 9 bases agree with TRBD2. Germline-derived CDR1 and CDR2 are SGHRS and YFSETQ. Trimming took 4 bases from V and 4 from J; bases not matched to a gene: 12. This CDR3 is built from 16 residues. CDR3 nucleotide sequence: TGCGCCAGCAGCCCGGCGGGGCTAGCGGGAACTTACGAGCAGTACTTC. This encodes CASSPAGLAGTYEQYF.

The rearrangement links TRBV29-1 to TRBJ2-7, with D perhaps matching TRBD1 or TRBD2 (6 bases each). Germline V CDR1 and CDR2: SQVTM, ANQGSEA. V lost 6 bases and J lost 2, with 14 bases in between. The CDR3 loop spans 13 amino acids. In DNA form, the CDR3 reads TGCAGCGTCGGAGGGGGGACGGCCTACGAGCAGTACTTC. Translating it yields CSVGGGTAYEQYF.

This clone was seen a single time. The chain uses TRBV29-1 and TRBJ2-1, with a weak D call TRBD1 (6 bases). The CDR3 spans 14 residues. Trimming cost V 6 bases and J 5 bases, with 17 bases left between them. Germline V gene lookup returns CDR1 SQVTM and CDR2 ANQGSEA. The CDR3 nucleotides are TGCAGCGTGTCCTTCCCGGACAGAAACAATGAGCAGTTCTTC. As protein: CSVSFPDRNNEQFF.

The chain couples TRBV9 to TRBJ2-1, with 10 bases identical to TRBD2. Germline assignment: CDR1 SGDLS and CDR2 YYNGEE. V shed 3 bases, J shed 4 bases, and the junction held 4 bases outside the gene matches. CDR3 length: 15 amino acids. CDR3 residues: CASSETSGVYNEQFF. The CDR3 nucleotides read TGTGCCAGCAGCGAAACTAGCGGGGTATACAATGAGCAGTTCTTC.